This TCR beta chain was identified in a study of T cell changes during pregnancy in multiple sclerosis. Some clones are missing from TCRdb's copy, which holds only in-frame ones; the method was immunoSEQ multiplex PCR. There are about 55,000 clones in the sample; roughly 92% occur only once, and 3% to 3.5% lies in the top ten. The CDR3 is 16 residues long. The trim removed 7 bases at V and 3 bases at J, leaving 14 bases unmatched. Looked up from germline, CDR1 is SGHTA and CDR2 is FQGNSA. This clone was counted a single time. The sequence was obtained from a female donor with multiple sclerosis, enrolled in a pregnancy study. The input for sequencing was CD8+ T cells from peripheral blood mononuclear cells, taken in the third trimester of pregnancy. The rearrangement links TRBV7-2 to TRBJ1-2, with TRBD1 matching 7 bases. CDR3 coding DNA: TGTGCCAGCAACAGGGGCCTCTATGGACACCACTATGGCTACACCTTC. Its protein product is CASNRGLYGHHYGYTF.